The 6 T cell receptor beta chains below come from one sample, sequenced in a study of T cell repertoires in cytomegalovirus infection. TCRdb re-called the reads through MiXCR, storing one row per CDR3 protein. Of around 570,000 distinct CDR3 sequences listed, almost 40% are singletons. These receptors have no known antigen. The sample in question was cultured PBMCs, obtained from culture after CMV antigen stimulation. The receptor set was obtained from a human donor in good health (CMV status not recorded). Some clones in this sample may be carry-over from other donors' samples.

V gene TRBV20-1 combines with J gene TRBJ2-5, with TRBD1 identical over 7 bases. The CDR3 loop spans 13 amino acids. Losses at the gene ends were 5 bases for V and 4 bases for J; bases not matched to a gene: 7. The germline V gene encodes CDR1 DFQATT and CDR2 SNEGSKA (reference sequence). The DNA for the CDR3 is TGCAGTGCTGGTCGGACAGGCGCAGAGACCCAGTACTTC. It specifies CSAGRTGAETQYF.

In this sample, this clonotype turned up a few times. V gene TRBV7-2 combines with J gene TRBJ2-7; a weak D match, TRBD2 (5 bases). The CDR3 extends over 13 amino acids. The ends were cut back, 2 bases at V and 7 bases at J, with 12 bases in the middle. The germline CDR1 and CDR2 sequences are SGHTA and FQGNSA. The CDR3 region is CASSLRRSGEQYF. In DNA, the CDR3 is TGTGCCAGCAGCTTAAGGAGGTCGGGGGAGCAGTACTTC.

This chain connects TRBV12-3 or TRBV12-4 to TRBJ2-1; TRBD2 aligns across 7 bases. The CDR3 covers 16 residues. V was clipped by 6 bases and J by 7 bases; unmatched bases: 15. For the CDR3, the DNA is TGTGCCAGCAGCCCGAGTTGGAGCGGGAATCCAAATGAGCAGTTCTTC. Its translation: CASSPSWSGNPNEQFF.

The chain carries TRBV7-6 and TRBJ1-6; 8 bases fit TRBD1. With V trimmed by 0 bases and J by 10 bases, 2 bases remained unmatched. Germline-derived CDR1 and CDR2 are SGHVS and FNYEAQ. CDR3 length: 14 residues. The CDR3 DNA is TGTGCCAGCAGCTTAGCCGGGACAGGCTCACCCCTCCACTTT. Amino acids: CASSLAGTGSPLHF.

This sequence joins TRBV27 and TRBJ1-1; D may be TRBD1 (5 bases). This CDR3 comprises 14 residues. V lost 5 bases to trimming and J lost 5 bases, with 15 bases between them. The germline V gene encodes CDR1 MNHEY and CDR2 SMNVEV (reference sequence). The CDR3 here is CASSPGTVGTEAFF. Here the CDR3 DNA reads TGTGCCAGCAGTCCAGGGACGGTGGGGACTGAAGCTTTCTTT.

The chain couples TRBV2 to TRBJ2-5; 10 positions match TRBD2. CDR3 length: 19 amino acids. V dropped 6 bases and J dropped 0; count of bases not matched to a gene: 16. Germline V lookup: CDR1 SNHLY, CDR2 FYNNEI. In nucleotides, the CDR3 is TGTGCCAGCAGCAGCAGGGGGATGGCTAGCGGGGGCCACCAAGAGACCCAGTACTTC. Translation gives CASSSRGMASGGHQETQYF.